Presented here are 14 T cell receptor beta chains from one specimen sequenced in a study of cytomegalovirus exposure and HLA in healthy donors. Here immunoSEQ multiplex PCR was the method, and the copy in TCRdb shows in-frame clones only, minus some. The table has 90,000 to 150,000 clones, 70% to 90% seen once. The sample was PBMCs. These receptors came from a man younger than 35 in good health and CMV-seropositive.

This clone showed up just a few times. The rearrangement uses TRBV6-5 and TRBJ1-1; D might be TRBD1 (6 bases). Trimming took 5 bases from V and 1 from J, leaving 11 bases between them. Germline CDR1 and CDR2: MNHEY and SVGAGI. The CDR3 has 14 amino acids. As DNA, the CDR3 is TGTGCCAGCAGTCCCGGACAGAGGAACACTGAAGCTTTCTTT. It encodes CASSPGQRNTEAFF.

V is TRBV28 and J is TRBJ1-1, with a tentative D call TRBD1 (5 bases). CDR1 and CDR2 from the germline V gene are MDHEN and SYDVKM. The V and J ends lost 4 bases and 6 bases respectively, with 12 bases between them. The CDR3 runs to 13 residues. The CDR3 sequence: CASSSAGIPEAFF. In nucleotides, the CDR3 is TGTGCCAGCAGTTCGGCAGGGATCCCTGAAGCTTTCTTT.

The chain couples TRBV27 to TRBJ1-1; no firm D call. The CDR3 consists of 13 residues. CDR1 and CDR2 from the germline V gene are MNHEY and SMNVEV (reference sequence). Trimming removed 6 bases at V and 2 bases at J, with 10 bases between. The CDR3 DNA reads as TGTGCCAGCAGGCTAACAGCCAACACTGAAGCTTTCTTT. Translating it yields CASRLTANTEAFF.

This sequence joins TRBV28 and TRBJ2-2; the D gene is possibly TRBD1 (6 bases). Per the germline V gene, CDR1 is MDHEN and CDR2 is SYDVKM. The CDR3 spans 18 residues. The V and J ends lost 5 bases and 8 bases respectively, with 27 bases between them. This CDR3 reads CASSPGYRVNQLPGELFF. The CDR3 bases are TGTGCCAGCAGTCCAGGGTACAGGGTCAACCAACTTCCGGGGGAGCTGTTTTTT.

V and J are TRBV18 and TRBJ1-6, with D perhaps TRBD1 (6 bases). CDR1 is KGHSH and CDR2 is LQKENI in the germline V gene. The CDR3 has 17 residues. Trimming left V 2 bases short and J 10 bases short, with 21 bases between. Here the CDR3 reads CASSPSSGRDQGSPLHF. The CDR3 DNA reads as TGTGCCAGCTCACCAAGCAGCGGCAGGGACCAGGGGTCACCCCTCCACTTT. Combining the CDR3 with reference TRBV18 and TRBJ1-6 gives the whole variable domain NAGVMQNPRHLVRRRGQEARLRCSPMKGHSHVYWYRQLPEEGLKFMVYLQKENIIDESGMPKERFSAEFPKEGPSILRIQQVVRGDSAAYFCASSPSSGRDQGSPLHFGNGTRLTVT.

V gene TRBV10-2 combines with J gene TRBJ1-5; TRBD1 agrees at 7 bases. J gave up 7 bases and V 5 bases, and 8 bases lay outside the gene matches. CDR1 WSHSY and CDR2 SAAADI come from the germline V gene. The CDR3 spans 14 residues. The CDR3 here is CASSLDRIDQPQHF. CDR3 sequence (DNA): TGCGCCAGCAGTTTGGACAGGATTGACCAGCCCCAGCATTTT.

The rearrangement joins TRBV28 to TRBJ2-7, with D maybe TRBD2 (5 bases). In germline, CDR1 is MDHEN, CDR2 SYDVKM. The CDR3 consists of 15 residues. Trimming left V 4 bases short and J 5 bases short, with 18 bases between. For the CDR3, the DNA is TGTGCCAGCAGTTGGCGGGCGGCGGTTGTCGACGAGCAGTACTTC. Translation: CASSWRAAVVDEQYF.

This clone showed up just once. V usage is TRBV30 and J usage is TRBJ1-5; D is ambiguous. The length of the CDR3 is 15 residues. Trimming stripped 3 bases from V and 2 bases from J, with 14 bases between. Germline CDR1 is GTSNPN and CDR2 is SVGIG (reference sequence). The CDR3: CAWRVEGAGNQPQHF. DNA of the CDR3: TGTGCCTGGAGGGTTGAGGGAGCGGGCAATCAGCCCCAGCATTTT.

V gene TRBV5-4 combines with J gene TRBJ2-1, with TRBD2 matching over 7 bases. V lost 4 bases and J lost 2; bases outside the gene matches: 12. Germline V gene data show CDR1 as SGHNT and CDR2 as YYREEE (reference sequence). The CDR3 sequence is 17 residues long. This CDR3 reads CASSTAAGLNTYNEQFF. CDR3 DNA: TGTGCCAGCAGCACGGCGGCGGGACTAAACACCTACAATGAGCAGTTCTTC. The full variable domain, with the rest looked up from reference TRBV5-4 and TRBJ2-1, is ETGVTQSPTHLIKTRGQQVTLRCSSQSGHNTVSWYQQALGQGPQFIFQYYREEENGRGNFPPRFSGLQFPNYSSELNVNALELDDSALYLCASSTAAGLNTYNEQFFGPGTRLTVL.

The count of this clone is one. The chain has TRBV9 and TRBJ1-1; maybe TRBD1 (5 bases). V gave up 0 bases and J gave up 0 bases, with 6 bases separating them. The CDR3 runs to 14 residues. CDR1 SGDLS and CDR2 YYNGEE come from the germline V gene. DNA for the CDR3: TGTGCCAGCAGCGTAGAGGGGTTGAACACTGAAGCTTTCTTT. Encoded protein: CASSVEGLNTEAFF. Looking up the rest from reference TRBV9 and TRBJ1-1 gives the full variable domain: DSGVTQTPKHLITATGQRVTLRCSPRSGDLSVYWYQQSLDQGLQFLIQYYNGEERAKGNILERFSAQQFPDLHSELNLSSLELGDSALYFCASSVEGLNTEAFFGQGTRLTVV.

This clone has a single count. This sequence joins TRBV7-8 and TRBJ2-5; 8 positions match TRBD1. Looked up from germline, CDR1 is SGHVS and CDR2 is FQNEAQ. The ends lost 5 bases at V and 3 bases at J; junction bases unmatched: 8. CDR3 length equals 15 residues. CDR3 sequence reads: CASSLPPGQEETQYF. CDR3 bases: TGTGCCAGCAGCCTCCCACCGGGACAGGAAGAGACCCAGTACTTC.

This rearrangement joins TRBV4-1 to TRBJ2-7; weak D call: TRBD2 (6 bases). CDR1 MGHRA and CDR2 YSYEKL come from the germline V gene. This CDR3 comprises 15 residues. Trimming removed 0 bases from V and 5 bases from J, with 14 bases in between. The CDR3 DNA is TGCGCCAGCAGCCAAGAGGCCTGGAGGGAGGACGAGCAGTACTTC. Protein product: CASSQEAWREDEQYF.

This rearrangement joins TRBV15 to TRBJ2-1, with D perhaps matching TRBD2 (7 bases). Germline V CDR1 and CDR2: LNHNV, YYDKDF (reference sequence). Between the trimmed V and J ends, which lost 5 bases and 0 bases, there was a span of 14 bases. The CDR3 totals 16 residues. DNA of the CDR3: TGTGCCACCAGCGGGGGCGGGGGCCTCTCCTACAATGAGCAGTTCTTC. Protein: CATSGGGGLSYNEQFF.

The CDR3 coding sequence is TGTGCCAGCAGTGAAACTGGGGGGCTAGCGGGGAACAATGAGCAGTTCTTC. Translating gives CASSETGGLAGNNEQFF. The chain has TRBV25-1 and TRBJ2-1; 9 bases match TRBD2. CDR1 and CDR2 from the germline V gene are MGHDK and SYGVNS. V lost 2 bases to trimming and J lost 5 bases; unmatched junction nucleotides: 10. The CDR3 sequence is 17 residues long.